This T cell receptor beta chain emerged from a study of blood T cell repertoires in COVID-19. Study processing details: Amplifying reference gene primers gave estimates of nucleated cell counts. TCRdb's table, derived via immunoSEQ multiplex PCR, lists solely in-frame clones and lacks some. Clone size and V and J calls were adopted from that table, with D and trimming inferred from the DNA. The sample yields 170,000 or so clones, approximately 86% seen once. The trim removed 4 bases at V and 5 bases at J, leaving 1 base unmatched. The germline gives CDR1 SGHRS, CDR2 YFSETQ. The CDR3 consists of 13 residues. About this clone: Other DNA sequences in the sample encode the same CDR3.

Source material: peripheral blood. The source of this sequence is a man in his fifties or sixties with COVID-19, enrolled during active disease. The chain links TRBV5-1 to TRBJ2-5, with 11 bases lining up with TRBD1. CDR3 nucleotides: TGCGCCAGCAGCAGGGACAGGGGGGAGACCCAGTACTTC. The encoded protein is CASSRDRGETQYF. Variable domain in full (rest from reference TRBV5-1 and TRBJ2-5): KAGVTQTPRYLIKTRGQQVTLSCSPISGHRSVSWYQQTPGQGLQFLFEYFSETQRNKGNFPGRFSGRQFSNSRSEMNVSTLELGDSALYLCASSRDRGETQYFGPGTRLLVL.